This T cell receptor beta chain was obtained from a study of patients and donors after allogeneic stem cell transplantation. TCRdb redid the calling of the RT-PCR reads with MiXCR, one entry per CDR3 protein. The repertoire has 25,000 to 40,000 distinct CDR3 sequences, around 33% of them found once; the top ten carry approximately 82%. A few counts support this clonotype. CDR1 is SGHAT and CDR2 is FQNNGV in the germline V gene. The CDR3 is made up of 17 amino acids. Trimming took off 1 base at V and 0 bases at J, with 13 bases between the two ends. The J gene is TRBJ1-3, the V gene TRBV11-2; TRBD1 might be the D (5 bases). The TCR originated in a human donor who was either an allogeneic HSCT recipient or a stem cell or donor lymphocyte infusion donor (not recorded which). It is not recorded whose cells these are; they may come from a transplant donor. Source material: blood, either unsorted or a sorted T cell fraction (not recorded which). The CDR3 nucleotides read TGTGCCAGCAGCTTAGGGGGACTCCCGAGCTCTGGAAACACCATATATTTT. Translating gives CASSLGGLPSSGNTIYF.